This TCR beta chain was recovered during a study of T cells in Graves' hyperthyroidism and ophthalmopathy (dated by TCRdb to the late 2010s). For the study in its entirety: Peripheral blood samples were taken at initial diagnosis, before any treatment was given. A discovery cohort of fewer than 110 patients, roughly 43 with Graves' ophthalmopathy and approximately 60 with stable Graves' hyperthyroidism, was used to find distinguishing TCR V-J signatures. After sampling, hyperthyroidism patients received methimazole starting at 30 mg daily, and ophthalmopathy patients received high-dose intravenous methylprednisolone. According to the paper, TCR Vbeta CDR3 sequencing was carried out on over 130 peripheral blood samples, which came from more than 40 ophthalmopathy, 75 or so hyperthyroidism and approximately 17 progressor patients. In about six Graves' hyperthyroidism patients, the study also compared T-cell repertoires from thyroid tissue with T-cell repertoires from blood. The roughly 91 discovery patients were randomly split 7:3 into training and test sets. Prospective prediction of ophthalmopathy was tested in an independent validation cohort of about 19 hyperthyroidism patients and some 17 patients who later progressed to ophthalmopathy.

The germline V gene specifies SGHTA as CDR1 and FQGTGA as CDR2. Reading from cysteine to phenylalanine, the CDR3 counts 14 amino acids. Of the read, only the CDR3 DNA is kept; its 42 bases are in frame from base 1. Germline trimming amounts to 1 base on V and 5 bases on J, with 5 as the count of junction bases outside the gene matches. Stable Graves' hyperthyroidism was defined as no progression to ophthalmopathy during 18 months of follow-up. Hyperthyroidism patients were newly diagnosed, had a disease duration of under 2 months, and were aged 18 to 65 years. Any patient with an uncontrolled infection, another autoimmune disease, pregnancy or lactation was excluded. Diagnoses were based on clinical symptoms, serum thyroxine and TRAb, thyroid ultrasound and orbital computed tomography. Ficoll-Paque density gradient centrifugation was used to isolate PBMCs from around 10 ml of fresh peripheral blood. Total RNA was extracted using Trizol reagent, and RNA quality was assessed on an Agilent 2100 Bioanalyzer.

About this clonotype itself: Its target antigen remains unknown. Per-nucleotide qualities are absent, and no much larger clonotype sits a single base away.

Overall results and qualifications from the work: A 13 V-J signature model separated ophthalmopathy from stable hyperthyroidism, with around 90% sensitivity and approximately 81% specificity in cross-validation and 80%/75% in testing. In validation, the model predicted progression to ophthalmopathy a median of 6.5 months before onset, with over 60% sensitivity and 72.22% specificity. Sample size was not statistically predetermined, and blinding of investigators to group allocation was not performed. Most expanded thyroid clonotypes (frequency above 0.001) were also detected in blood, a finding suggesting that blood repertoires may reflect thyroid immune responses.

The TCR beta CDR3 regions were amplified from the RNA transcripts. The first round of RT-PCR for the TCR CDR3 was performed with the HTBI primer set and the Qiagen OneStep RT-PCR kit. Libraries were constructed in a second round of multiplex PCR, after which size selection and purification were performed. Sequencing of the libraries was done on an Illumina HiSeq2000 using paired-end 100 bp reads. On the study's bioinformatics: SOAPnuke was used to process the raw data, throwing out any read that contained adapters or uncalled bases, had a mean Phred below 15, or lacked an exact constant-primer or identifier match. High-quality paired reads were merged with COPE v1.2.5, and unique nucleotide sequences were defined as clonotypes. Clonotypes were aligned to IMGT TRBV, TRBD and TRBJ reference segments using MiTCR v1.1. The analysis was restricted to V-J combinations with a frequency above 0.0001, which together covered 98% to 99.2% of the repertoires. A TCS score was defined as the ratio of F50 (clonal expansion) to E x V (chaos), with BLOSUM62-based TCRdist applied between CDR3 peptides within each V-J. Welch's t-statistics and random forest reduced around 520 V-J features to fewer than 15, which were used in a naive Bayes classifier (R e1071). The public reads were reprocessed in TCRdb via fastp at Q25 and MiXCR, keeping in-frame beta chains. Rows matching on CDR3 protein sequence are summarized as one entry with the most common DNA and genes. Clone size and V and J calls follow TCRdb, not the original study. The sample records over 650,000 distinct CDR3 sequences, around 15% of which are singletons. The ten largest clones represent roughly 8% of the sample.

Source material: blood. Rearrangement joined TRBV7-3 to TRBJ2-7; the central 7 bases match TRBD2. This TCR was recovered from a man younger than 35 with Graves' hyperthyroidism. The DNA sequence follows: TGTGCCAGCAGCTTAATTGGAGGGAGGGACGAGCAGTACTTC. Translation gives CASSLIGGRDEQYF.